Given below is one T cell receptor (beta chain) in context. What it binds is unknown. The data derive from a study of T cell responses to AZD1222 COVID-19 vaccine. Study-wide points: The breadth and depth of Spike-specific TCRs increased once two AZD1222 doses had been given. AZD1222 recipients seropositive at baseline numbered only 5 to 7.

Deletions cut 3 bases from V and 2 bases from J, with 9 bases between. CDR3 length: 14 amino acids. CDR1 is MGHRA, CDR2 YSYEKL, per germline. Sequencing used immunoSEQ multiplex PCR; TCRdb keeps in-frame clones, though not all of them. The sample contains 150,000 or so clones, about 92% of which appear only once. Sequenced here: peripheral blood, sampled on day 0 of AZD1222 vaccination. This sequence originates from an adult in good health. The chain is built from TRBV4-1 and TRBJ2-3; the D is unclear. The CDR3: CASSHDIVTDTQYF. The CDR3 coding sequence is TGCGCCAGCAGCCATGATATCGTCACAGATACGCAGTATTTT.